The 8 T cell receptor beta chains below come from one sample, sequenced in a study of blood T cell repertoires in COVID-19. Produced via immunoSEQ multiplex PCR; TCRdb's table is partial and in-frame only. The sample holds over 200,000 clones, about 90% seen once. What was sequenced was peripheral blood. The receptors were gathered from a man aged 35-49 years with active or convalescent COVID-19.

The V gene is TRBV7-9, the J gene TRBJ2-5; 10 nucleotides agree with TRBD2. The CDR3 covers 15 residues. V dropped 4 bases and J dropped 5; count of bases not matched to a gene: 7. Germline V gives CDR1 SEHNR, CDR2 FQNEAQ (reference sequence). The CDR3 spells CASSSRTSGGETQYF. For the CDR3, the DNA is TGTGCCAGCAGCTCTCGGACTAGCGGCGGGGAGACCCAGTACTTC.

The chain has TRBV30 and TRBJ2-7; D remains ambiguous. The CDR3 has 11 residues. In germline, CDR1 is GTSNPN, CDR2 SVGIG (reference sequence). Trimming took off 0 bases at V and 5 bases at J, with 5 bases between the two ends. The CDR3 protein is CAWSVSHEQYF. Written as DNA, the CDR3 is TGTGCCTGGAGTGTAAGCCACGAGCAGTACTTC. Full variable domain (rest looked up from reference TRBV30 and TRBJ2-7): SQTIHQWPATLVQPVGSPLSLECTVEGTSNPNLYWYRQAAGRGLQLLFYSVGIGQISSEVPQNLSASRPQDRQFILSSKKLLLSDSGFYLCAWSVSHEQYFGPGTRLTVT.

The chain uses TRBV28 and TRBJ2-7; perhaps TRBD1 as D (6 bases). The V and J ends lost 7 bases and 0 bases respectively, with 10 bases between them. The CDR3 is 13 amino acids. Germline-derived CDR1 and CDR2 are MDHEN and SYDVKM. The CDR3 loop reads CASTRGFSYEQYF. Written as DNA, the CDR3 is TGTGCCAGCACGAGGGGGTTCTCCTACGAGCAGTACTTC.

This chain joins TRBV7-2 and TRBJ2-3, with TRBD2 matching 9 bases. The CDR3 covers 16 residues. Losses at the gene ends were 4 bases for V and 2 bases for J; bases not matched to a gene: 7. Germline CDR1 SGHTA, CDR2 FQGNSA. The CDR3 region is CASSSDSGSATDTQYF. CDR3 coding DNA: TGTGCCAGCAGCTCCGATAGCGGGAGCGCCACAGATACGCAGTATTTT.

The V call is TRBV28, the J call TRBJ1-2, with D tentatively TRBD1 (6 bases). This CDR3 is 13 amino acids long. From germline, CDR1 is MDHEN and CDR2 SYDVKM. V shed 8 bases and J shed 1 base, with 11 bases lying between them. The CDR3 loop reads CASFGQLNYGYTF. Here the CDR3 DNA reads TGTGCCAGCTTTGGACAGCTTAACTATGGCTACACCTTC.

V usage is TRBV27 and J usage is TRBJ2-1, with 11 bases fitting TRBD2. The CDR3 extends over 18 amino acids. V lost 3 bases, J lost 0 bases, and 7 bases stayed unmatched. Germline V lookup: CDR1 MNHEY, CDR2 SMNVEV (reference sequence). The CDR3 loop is CASSFGLAGMSSYNEQFF. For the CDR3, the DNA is TGTGCCAGCAGTTTTGGACTAGCGGGCATGAGCTCCTACAATGAGCAGTTCTTC.

This CDR3 reads CASSSMNTGELFF. For the CDR3, the DNA is TGCGCCAGCAGCTCTATGAACACCGGGGAGCTGTTTTTT. The rearrangement joins TRBV5-1 to TRBJ2-2, with D unresolved. Per germline, CDR1 SGHRS and CDR2 YFSETQ. V was cut by 3 bases and J by 1 base, with 4 bases left in between. The CDR3 sequence is 13 residues long.

The CDR3 reads CASSFAGTEETQYF. As DNA, the CDR3 is TGTGCCAGCAGCTTCGCGGGGACAGAAGAGACCCAGTACTTC. J is TRBJ2-5 and V is TRBV5-4, with D tentatively TRBD1 (7 bases). The CDR3 length is 14 residues. V gave up 2 bases and J gave up 3 bases, with 11 bases separating them. CDR1 is SGHNT, CDR2 YYREEE, per germline (reference sequence). The entire variable domain, with the rest obtained from reference TRBV5-4 and TRBJ2-5, is as follows: ETGVTQSPTHLIKTRGQQVTLRCSSQSGHNTVSWYQQALGQGPQFIFQYYREEENGRGNFPPRFSGLQFPNYSSELNVNALELDDSALYLCASSFAGTEETQYFGPGTRLLVL.